This note documents a single T cell receptor (beta chain) sequence. The data were taken from a study of T cell responses to AZD1222 COVID-19 vaccine. Measured with immunoSEQ multiplex PCR; TCRdb has only the in-frame clones, and not every one. Among 180,000 or so clones listed, 88% were seen once. The receptor was isolated from an adult who received the AZD1222 COVID-19 vaccine. The material sequenced was peripheral blood, taken 28 days after the second AZD1222 dose.

This chain's CDR3 is CASRAGRGRYEKLFF. Written as DNA, the CDR3 is TGTGCCAGCAGGGCCGGGAGGGGGCGGTATGAAAAACTGTTTTTT. The V gene is TRBV2, the J gene TRBJ1-4; 7 positions match TRBD1. CDR1 and CDR2 from the germline V gene are SNHLY and FYNNEI. The V gene end was trimmed by 6 bases and the J gene end by 6 bases; junction bases not matched to a gene: 10. The CDR3 extends over 15 amino acids.